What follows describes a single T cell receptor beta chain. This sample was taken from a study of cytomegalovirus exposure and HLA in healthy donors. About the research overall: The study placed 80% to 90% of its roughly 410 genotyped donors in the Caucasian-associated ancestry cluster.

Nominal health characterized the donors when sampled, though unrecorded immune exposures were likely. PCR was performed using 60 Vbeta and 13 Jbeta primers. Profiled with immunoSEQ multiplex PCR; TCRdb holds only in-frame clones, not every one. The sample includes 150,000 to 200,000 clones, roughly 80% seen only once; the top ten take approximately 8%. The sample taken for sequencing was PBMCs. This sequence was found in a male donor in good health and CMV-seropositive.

The CDR3, as DNA: TGTGCCAGCAGCTTAGTTTTGGGGACAGGGAATTCACCCCTCCACTTT. It specifies CASSLVLGTGNSPLHF. The chain uses TRBV7-9 and TRBJ1-6; 9 nucleotides align to TRBD1. V dropped 1 base and J dropped 7; count of bases not matched to a gene: 5. CDR1 and CDR2 (germline): SEHNR, FQNEAQ (reference sequence). This CDR3 spans 16 amino acids.